A single sample is the source of the 20 T cell receptor beta chains below, sequenced in a study of T-cell reconstitution after alpha-beta-depleted transplantation in children. For TCRbeta, the library was prepared with unique molecular identifiers. TCRdb processed the PCR reads anew with MiXCR; each CDR3 protein has one entry. Here the sample spans tens of thousands of distinct CDR3 sequences, about 10% being singletons. The sample was PBMCs, mostly from graft donor cells, taken 60 days after TCRalphabeta/CD19-depleted stem cell transplant. These receptors all come from a male patient aged 2-10 years who had a stem cell transplant for chronic granulomatous disease, so the T cells may come from the graft donor.

This clonotype is medium-sized (0.01 to 0.1%) in the sample. The V gene is TRBV7-8, the J gene TRBJ2-7; no firm D call. Germline values: CDR1 SGHVS, CDR2 FQNEAQ. V shed 3 bases and J shed 0 bases, with 9 bases lying between them. The CDR3 is 14 residues long. The CDR3 is CASSFRRNSYEQYF. Here the CDR3 DNA reads TGTGCCAGCAGCTTCAGACGGAACTCCTACGAGCAGTACTTC.

This clonotype has at least ten counts. J is TRBJ1-1 and V is TRBV9; 7 nucleotides match TRBD1. The CDR3 runs to 13 residues. CDR1 and CDR2 from the germline V gene are SGDLS and YYNGEE. V dropped 0 bases and J dropped 7; count of bases not matched to a gene: 3. CDR3 protein: CASSVGAGGEAFF. CDR3 nucleotides: TGTGCCAGCAGCGTAGGGGCAGGGGGTGAAGCTTTCTTT.

This clonotype was seen ten or more times. The gene calls are TRBV7-6 and TRBJ1-1, with D possibly being TRBD1 (5 bases). V shed 0 bases and J shed 5 bases, with 7 bases lying between them. This CDR3 region has 13 residues. The germline gives CDR1 SGHVS, CDR2 FNYEAQ. CDR3 sequence reads: CASSLAQGTEAFF. The CDR3 DNA reads TGTGCCAGCAGCTTAGCGCAGGGAACTGAAGCTTTCTTT.

This clonotype has ten or more counts. The V call is TRBV5-1, the J call TRBJ1-2; TRBD1 agrees at 10 bases. This CDR3 has 15 amino acids. Looked up from germline, CDR1 is SGHRS and CDR2 is YFSETQ. V lost 4 bases and J lost 8; bases outside the gene matches: 11. The CDR3, as DNA: TGCGCCAGCAGCCGCTTTCCGGGGACAGGGGAAGGCTACACCTTC. Translated: CASSRFPGTGEGYTF. Based on the CDR3 plus reference TRBV5-1 and TRBJ1-2, the full variable domain is KAGVTQTPRYLIKTRGQQVTLSCSPISGHRSVSWYQQTPGQGLQFLFEYFSETQRNKGNFPGRFSGRQFSNSRSEMNVSTLELGDSALYLCASSRFPGTGEGYTFGSGTRLTVV.

This clonotype was seen many times. The rearrangement uses TRBV20-1 and TRBJ1-5, with 7 bases lining up with TRBD1. The length of the CDR3 is 14 residues. The germline V gene encodes CDR1 DFQATT and CDR2 SNEGSKA (reference sequence). J gave up 0 bases and V 5 bases, and 4 bases lay outside the gene matches. This CDR3 reads CSAPDRFSNQPQHF. The CDR3 coding sequence is TGCAGTGCTCCGGACAGGTTTAGCAATCAGCCCCAGCATTTT.

This clonotype was counted ten times or more. The genes are TRBV12-3 or TRBV12-4 and TRBJ2-1, with 15 bases matching TRBD2. The CDR3 extends over 17 amino acids. After removal of 5 bases from V and 5 bases from J, the junction contained 7 bases not matched to a gene. The CDR3 nucleotides read TGTGCCAGCAGTCCTCCGGGACTAGCGGGAGGAAACAATGAGCAGTTCTTC. Its protein product is CASSPPGLAGGNNEQFF.

This clonotype was detected many times. The chain uses TRBV6-2 or TRBV6-3 and TRBJ1-1; D gene unclear. Looked up from germline, CDR1 is MNHEY and CDR2 is SVGEGT. This CDR3 has 14 amino acids. V lost 6 bases, J lost 4 bases, and 15 bases lay in between. The CDR3 region has the DNA TGTGCCAGCAGCGCCGGTATACACATCACTGAAGCTTTCTTT. It codes for CASSAGIHITEAFF.

In its sample, this clonotype was seen many times. V usage is TRBV20-1 and J usage is TRBJ2-1, with D perhaps TRBD1 (5 bases). The CDR3 is made up of 14 amino acids. Germline V gene lookup returns CDR1 DFQATT and CDR2 SNEGSKA (reference sequence). V was cut by 6 bases and J by 4 bases, with 16 bases left in between. Here the CDR3 DNA reads TGCAGTGCCCGCATAGGGGTTGGGTACAATGAGCAGTTCTTC. Translation gives CSARIGVGYNEQFF.

This clonotype was seen many times. J is TRBJ2-5 and V is TRBV5-1; TRBD2 might be the D (6 bases). In germline, CDR1 is SGHRS, CDR2 YFSETQ. V was trimmed by 0 bases and J by 4 bases, leaving 10 bases between them. The CDR3 contains 14 residues. CDR3 sequence: CASSLGGLGETQYF. DNA for the CDR3: TGCGCCAGCAGCTTGGGGGGACTTGGAGAGACCCAGTACTTC.

This clonotype occurred many times. CDR3 bases: TGTGCCAGCAGCCATCTCTCTGGAAACACCATATATTTT. This sequence encodes CASSHLSGNTIYF. V usage is TRBV7-6 and J usage is TRBJ1-3, with D unclear. Germline V gives CDR1 SGHVS, CDR2 FNYEAQ. This CDR3 is built from 13 residues. Trimming left V 5 bases short and J 0 bases short, with 5 bases between. Variable domain in full (rest from reference TRBV7-6 and TRBJ1-3): GAGVSQSPRYKVTKRGQDVALRCDPISGHVSLYWYRQALGQGPEFLTYFNYEAQQDKSGLPNDRFSAERPEGSISTLTIQRTEQRDSAMYRCASSHLSGNTIYFGEGSWLTVV.

This clonotype was detected ten times or more. The chain links TRBV6-1 to TRBJ1-1, with D unclear. This CDR3 has 13 residues. Trimming removed 8 bases at V and 6 bases at J, with 16 bases between. Germline V gene lookup returns CDR1 MNHNS and CDR2 SASEGT. CDR3 in amino acids: CASSTQDFAEAFF. The CDR3 DNA reads as TGTGCCAGCTCAACTCAGGACTTTGCTGAAGCTTTCTTT.

In its sample, this clonotype was seen many times. The CDR3 DNA reads TGTGCCAGCTCCTCCGGGACCAACAATGAGCAGTTCTTC. The encoded protein is CASSSGTNNEQFF. The genes are TRBV3-1 and TRBJ2-1; perhaps D is TRBD1 or TRBD2 (5 bases each). Looked up from germline, CDR1 is LGHDT and CDR2 is YNNKEL (reference sequence). The CDR3 has 13 amino acids. V lost 8 bases and J 5 bases, leaving 13 bases between the germline ends.

This clonotype was recorded many times. J is TRBJ2-7 and V is TRBV5-1; 7 positions match TRBD1. The CDR3 is 14 amino acids. Germline lookup yields CDR1 SGHRS and CDR2 YFSETQ. J gave up 4 bases and V 7 bases, and 11 bases lay outside the gene matches. The CDR3 loop is CASSPGGRGYEQYF. Written as DNA, the CDR3 is TGCGCCAGCTCCCCCGGCGGCAGGGGGTACGAGCAGTACTTC. The whole variable domain, remainder taken from reference TRBV5-1 and TRBJ2-7, is KAGVTQTPRYLIKTRGQQVTLSCSPISGHRSVSWYQQTPGQGLQFLFEYFSETQRNKGNFPGRFSGRQFSNSRSEMNVSTLELGDSALYLCASSPGGRGYEQYFGPGTRLTVT.

A few counts support this clonotype. This likely comes from a read error, as the CDR3 has no conserved phenylalanine or tryptophan at its end. V is TRBV7-8 and J is TRBJ1-1; D may be TRBD1 (6 bases). V was clipped by 8 bases and J by 4 bases, with 17 bases between them. The CDR3 extends over 14 amino acids. The germline V gene has CDR1 SGHVS and CDR2 FQNEAQ. The CDR3 here is CASLSSLGGTEAFY. For the CDR3, the DNA is TGTGCCAGCCTTAGCTCCTTAGGGGGCACTGAAGCTTTCTAT.

There are many counts of this clonotype. The CDR3 region is CASSQGLAGETQYF. The CDR3 region has the DNA TGCGCCAGCAGCCAAGGGCTAGCGGGAGAGACCCAGTACTTC. The V and J genes are TRBV4-3 and TRBJ2-5; 8 positions match TRBD2. The CDR3 contains 14 residues. With 1 base clipped from V and 4 bases from J, the junction kept 2 bases outside the gene matches. Looked up from germline, CDR1 is LGHNA and CDR2 is YSLEER.

Ten or more counts support this clonotype. The J gene is TRBJ1-1, the V gene TRBV3-1; D is undetermined. V was trimmed by 6 bases and J by 1 base, leaving 12 bases between them. This CDR3 has 14 amino acids. The germline gives CDR1 LGHDT, CDR2 YNNKEL (reference sequence). DNA of the CDR3: TGTGCCAGCAGACCCAGAACAAGGAACACTGAAGCTTTCTTT. Its protein is CASRPRTRNTEAFF.

Ten or more counts support this clonotype. V gene TRBV20-1 combines with J gene TRBJ2-1, with TRBD1 as a possible D gene (6 bases). V was trimmed by 2 bases and J by 4 bases, leaving 9 bases between them. The germline V gene encodes CDR1 DFQATT and CDR2 SNEGSKA (reference sequence). The CDR3 contains 13 residues. CDR3 bases: TGCAGTGCTAGACTAGGGGGTTACAATGAGCAGTTCTTC. Encoded protein: CSARLGGYNEQFF.

This clonotype was found many times. The CDR3: CSARERTPNTEAFF. CDR3 in DNA: TGCAGTGCTAGAGAGCGGACACCCAACACTGAAGCTTTCTTT. The chain uses TRBV20-1 and TRBJ1-1; D perhaps matches TRBD1 (5 bases). Looked up from germline, CDR1 is DFQATT and CDR2 is SNEGSKA (reference sequence). The CDR3 is 14 amino acids. Trimming cost V 0 bases and J 2 bases, with 10 bases left between them.

This clonotype has ten or more counts. V gene TRBV27 combines with J gene TRBJ2-7, with 12 bases lining up with TRBD2. This CDR3 contains 17 residues. Germline V CDR1 and CDR2: MNHEY, SMNVEV (reference sequence). The V gene end was trimmed by 8 bases and the J gene end by 5 bases; junction bases not matched to a gene: 16. The CDR3 DNA follows: TGTGCCAGCCGAACCGGGGCTAGCGGGAGGGCCGTGAACGAGCAGTACTTC. This sequence encodes CASRTGASGRAVNEQYF.

This clonotype was detected ten times or more. The chain carries TRBV20-1 and TRBJ2-3; 11 bases are a match to TRBD2. V lost 4 bases and J lost 4; bases outside the gene matches: 10. In germline, CDR1 is DFQATT, CDR2 SNEGSKA (reference sequence). The CDR3 extends over 16 amino acids. The CDR3 is CSATNLAGGPPDTQYF. The CDR3 DNA follows: TGCAGTGCTACCAATTTAGCGGGAGGGCCGCCAGATACGCAGTATTTT.